This passage covers 20 T cell receptor beta chains from one sample sequenced in a study of T cell changes during pregnancy in multiple sclerosis. The method was immunoSEQ multiplex PCR; TCRdb's version includes in-frame clones alone and lacks a portion of them. Among tens of thousands of clones, approximately 90% were seen once, and the ten largest hold 0.89%. The source material was peripheral blood, sampled in the first trimester of pregnancy. The receptors stem from a female donor in good health, enrolled as a control in a pregnancy study.

The chain uses TRBV7-9 and TRBJ2-7; 8 positions agree with TRBD1. Trimming took 0 bases from V and 3 from J; bases not matched to a gene: 4. CDR1 and CDR2 from the germline V gene are SEHNR and FQNEAQ (reference sequence). This CDR3 is 15 amino acids long. The CDR3 DNA reads TGTGCCAGCAGCTTAGCGCCGACAGGGGACTACGAGCAGTACTTC. This gives the protein CASSLAPTGDYEQYF.

This clone was seen a single time. This chain uses TRBV30 with TRBJ2-1; 7 nucleotides line up with TRBD1. This CDR3 is built from 13 residues. Germline CDR1 is GTSNPN and CDR2 is SVGIG (reference sequence). The J segment lost 2 bases and the V segment lost 2 bases, leaving 0 bases of the junction unmatched. The CDR3, as DNA: TGTGCCTGGAGTCAGGGGGCCTACAATGAGCAGTTCTTC. Amino acid sequence: CAWSQGAYNEQFF.

J is TRBJ1-2 and V is TRBV7-2; 9 nucleotides agree with TRBD1. This CDR3 has 13 residues. V trimming: 5 bases; J trimming: 5 bases; junction bases outside the gene matches: 3. CDR1 is SGHTA and CDR2 is FQGNSA in the germline V gene. In DNA, the CDR3 is TGTGCCAGCAGCACAGGGGGCGAATATGGCTACACCTTC. Translation: CASSTGGEYGYTF.

This chain joins TRBV29-1 and TRBJ1-2; no clear D. CDR3 size: 12 residues. Germline lookup yields CDR1 SQVTM and CDR2 ANQGSEA. The V end lost 5 bases, the J end lost 5 bases, and 12 bases lay between the germline ends. Here the CDR3 reads CSVSATGYGYTF. The CDR3 region has the DNA TGCAGCGTTTCCGCGACGGGGTATGGCTACACCTTC.

This clone was observed once. The chain is built from TRBV7-9 and TRBJ1-1, with 7 nucleotides matching TRBD1. The germline CDR1 and CDR2 sequences are SEHNR and FQNEAQ (reference sequence). This CDR3 comprises 14 residues. Trimming at V came to 7 bases and at J to 2 bases, leaving 7 bases not matched to a gene. CDR3 coding DNA: TGTGCCAGCAACCGACAGGGCGAAAACACTGAAGCTTTCTTT. Residues: CASNRQGENTEAFF.

The chain has TRBV7-9 and TRBJ2-7; the D gene is possibly TRBD2 (7 bases). The CDR3 contains 15 residues. CDR1 and CDR2 from the germline V gene are SEHNR and FQNEAQ (reference sequence). Trimming left V 4 bases short and J 4 bases short, with 17 bases between. CDR3 sequence reads: CASSSLGGLTYEQYF. DNA of the CDR3: TGTGCCAGCAGCTCATTGGGGGGGCTCACGTACGAGCAGTACTTC.

The genes are TRBV27 and TRBJ2-1; a possible D gene is TRBD2 (6 bases). V lost 8 bases and J lost 8, with 16 bases in between. The CDR3 has 13 amino acids. The germline CDR1 and CDR2 sequences are MNHEY and SMNVEV (reference sequence). The chain's CDR3 is CASGTPDGDEQFF. CDR3 DNA: TGTGCCAGCGGGACTCCTGATGGGGATGAGCAGTTCTTC.

V gene TRBV2 combines with J gene TRBJ1-2; D gene ambiguous. CDR3 length: 17 amino acids. Looked up from germline, CDR1 is SNHLY and CDR2 is FYNNEI. The V and J ends lost 1 base and 0 bases respectively, with 15 bases between them. The CDR3 reads CASSEVGSLLANYGYTF. In DNA form, the CDR3 reads TGTGCCAGCAGTGAAGTGGGGAGTCTTTTAGCTAACTATGGCTACACCTTC.

The gene calls are TRBV19 and TRBJ2-3; a possible D gene is TRBD2 (6 bases). The germline CDR1 and CDR2 sequences are LNHDA and SQIVND (reference sequence). The CDR3 has 15 amino acids. V was trimmed by 3 bases and J by 4 bases, leaving 14 bases between them. The CDR3 protein is CASSIGWRDADTQYF. In nucleotides, the CDR3 is TGTGCCAGTAGTATCGGTTGGAGGGATGCAGATACGCAGTATTTT.

J is TRBJ2-7 and V is TRBV27; TRBD2 might be the D (6 bases). Germline loops: CDR1 MNHEY, CDR2 SMNVEV (reference sequence). V gave up 10 bases and J gave up 7 bases, with 17 bases separating them. The CDR3 contains 12 residues. CDR3 bases: TGTGCCAACCCCAGGAGGGGCGGTGAGCAGTACTTC. Protein sequence: CANPRRGGEQYF.

V gene TRBV5-4 combines with J gene TRBJ2-2, with 10 bases that match TRBD2. Germline values: CDR1 SGHNT, CDR2 YYREEE (reference sequence). Germline trimming cut 6 bases from V and 3 bases from J; bases unmatched to any gene: 8. The length of the CDR3 is 16 residues. The CDR3 region has the DNA TGTGCCAGCAACGCCCGGCTAGCGGGGGACACCGGGGAGCTGTTTTTT. It codes for CASNARLAGDTGELFF. The whole variable domain, remainder taken from reference TRBV5-4 and TRBJ2-2, is ETGVTQSPTHLIKTRGQQVTLRCSSQSGHNTVSWYQQALGQGPQFIFQYYREEENGRGNFPPRFSGLQFPNYSSELNVNALELDDSALYLCASNARLAGDTGELFFGEGSRLTVL.

This clone was seen more than once but under ten times. The rearrangement uses TRBV4-3 and TRBJ1-1, with 7 bases aligning to TRBD1. The CDR3 is 14 residues long. Germline lookup yields CDR1 LGHNA and CDR2 YSLEER. V gave up 0 bases and J gave up 7 bases; unmatched junction bases: 5. The CDR3 region has the DNA TGCGCCAGCAGCCAAGATCCCACAGGGGATGAAGCTTTCTTT. Its translation is CASSQDPTGDEAFF.

The chain recombines TRBV5-1 with TRBJ2-7; 9 nucleotides align to TRBD1. This CDR3 contains 16 residues. Germline CDR1 reads SGHRS; CDR2 reads YFSETQ. V shed 6 bases, J shed 3 bases, and the junction held 13 bases outside the gene matches. The DNA of the CDR3 is TGCGCCAGCACCCCGCGGACAGGGGCCCAAAGCTACGAGCAGTACTTC. As protein: CASTPRTGAQSYEQYF.

The chain couples TRBV4-3 to TRBJ2-1; TRBD2 matches at 7 bases. The CDR3 runs 21 residues. V shed 1 base, J shed 4 bases, and the junction held 22 bases outside the gene matches. Germline V CDR1 and CDR2: LGHNA, YSLEER. The CDR3 sequence: CASSQGVPWAGDPLSYNEQFF. CDR3 nucleotides: TGCGCCAGCAGCCAAGGGGTTCCTTGGGCGGGGGACCCCCTGAGTTACAATGAGCAGTTCTTC.

The genes are TRBV19 and TRBJ2-7; 8 nucleotides match TRBD1. Per germline, CDR1 LNHDA and CDR2 SQIVND (reference sequence). There are 15 residues in the CDR3. J gave up 2 bases and V 5 bases, and 8 bases lay outside the gene matches. The CDR3 loop is CASSPYRGDTYEQYF. DNA for the CDR3: TGTGCCAGTAGTCCGTACAGGGGGGATACCTACGAGCAGTACTTC.

This clone was recorded once. This rearrangement joins TRBV30 to TRBJ2-3, with TRBD1 matching 7 bases. The CDR3 covers 16 residues. Germline CDR1 and CDR2: GTSNPN and SVGIG (reference sequence). Trimming removed 4 bases from V and 2 bases from J; junction bases left unmatched: 12. The CDR3 sequence: CAWTYTGVSFTDTQYF. The CDR3 coding sequence is TGTGCCTGGACCTATACAGGGGTTTCTTTCACAGATACGCAGTATTTT. The variable domain in full, completed from reference TRBV30 and TRBJ2-3, reads SQTIHQWPATLVQPVGSPLSLECTVEGTSNPNLYWYRQAAGRGLQLLFYSVGIGQISSEVPQNLSASRPQDRQFILSSKKLLLSDSGFYLCAWTYTGVSFTDTQYFGPGTRLTVL.

This clone occurred a few times. CDR3 protein: CASSDSDRGAGELFF. CDR3 nucleotides: TGTGCCAGCAGTGACTCGGACAGGGGCGCCGGGGAGCTGTTTTTT. The chain links TRBV6-4 to TRBJ2-2; 9 bases are a match to TRBD1. The CDR3 loop spans 15 amino acids. Germline trimming cut 0 bases from V and 6 bases from J; bases unmatched to any gene: 2. Germline V gene sequence: CDR1 MRHNA, CDR2 SNTAGT.

J is TRBJ2-7 and V is TRBV7-3; 8 bases agree with TRBD1. Germline assignment: CDR1 SGHTA and CDR2 FQGTGA. The CDR3 is 14 amino acids. The V and J ends lost 3 bases and 4 bases, in that order; junction bases with no gene match: 5. The CDR3 nucleotides are TGTGCCAGCAGCTTGGGCCAGGGGGCATACGAGCAGTACTTC. It encodes CASSLGQGAYEQYF. The variable domain in full, completed from reference TRBV7-3 and TRBJ2-7, reads GAGVSQTPSNKVTEKGKYVELRCDPISGHTALYWYRQSLGQGPEFLIYFQGTGAADDSGLPNDRFFAVRPEGSVSTLKIQRTERGDSAVYLCASSLGQGAYEQYFGPGTRLTVT.

This clone was observed a single time. The gene calls are TRBV5-1 and TRBJ2-7, with D uncertain. Germline CDR1 and CDR2: SGHRS and YFSETQ. The CDR3 sequence is 13 residues long. Trimming stripped 0 bases from V and 6 bases from J, with 10 bases between. The CDR3 DNA sequence: TGCGCCAGCAGCTTGGGGCAATCCCCCGAGCAGTACTTC. It encodes CASSLGQSPEQYF.

In this sample, this clone turned up once. The rearrangement joins TRBV27 to TRBJ2-4; TRBD2 matches 11 bases. The V and J ends lost 4 bases and 2 bases, in that order; junction bases with no gene match: 19. The CDR3 has 21 residues. Looked up from germline, CDR1 is MNHEY and CDR2 is SMNVEV (reference sequence). The CDR3: CASSSLKFSGGAENTKNIQYF. In DNA form, the CDR3 reads TGTGCCAGCAGTTCCCTCAAGTTTAGCGGGGGGGCCGAGAACACCAAAAACATTCAGTACTTC.